This TCR beta chain was captured by sequencing in a study of blood T cell repertoires in COVID-19. Study details: Italy, Spain and the United States were the sources of the convalescent and acute COVID-19 samples. From T cells, B-cell-depleted T cells, or PBMCs came the material, which was cDNA or gDNA.

The ends were cut back, 6 bases at V and 4 bases at J, with 10 bases in the middle. Per the germline V gene, CDR1 is SNHLY and CDR2 is FYNNEI. The CDR3 consists of 13 residues. Original handling: Quantification of nucleated cells was approximated via reference gene primer amplification. The table came from immunoSEQ multiplex PCR; TCRdb's copy has only in-frame clones and leaves some out. The DNA gave D and trimming, while V, J and clone size come from that table. The table records roughly 300,000 clones, over 75% of them present only once. This clonotype was sampled from a human donor in a cohort sampled during active COVID-19. This chain connects TRBV2 to TRBJ1-5, with D hard to call. Material: peripheral blood. DNA of the CDR3: TGTGCCAGCAGGGAGACGGAAAATCAGCCCCAGCATTTT. As protein: CASRETENQPQHF.